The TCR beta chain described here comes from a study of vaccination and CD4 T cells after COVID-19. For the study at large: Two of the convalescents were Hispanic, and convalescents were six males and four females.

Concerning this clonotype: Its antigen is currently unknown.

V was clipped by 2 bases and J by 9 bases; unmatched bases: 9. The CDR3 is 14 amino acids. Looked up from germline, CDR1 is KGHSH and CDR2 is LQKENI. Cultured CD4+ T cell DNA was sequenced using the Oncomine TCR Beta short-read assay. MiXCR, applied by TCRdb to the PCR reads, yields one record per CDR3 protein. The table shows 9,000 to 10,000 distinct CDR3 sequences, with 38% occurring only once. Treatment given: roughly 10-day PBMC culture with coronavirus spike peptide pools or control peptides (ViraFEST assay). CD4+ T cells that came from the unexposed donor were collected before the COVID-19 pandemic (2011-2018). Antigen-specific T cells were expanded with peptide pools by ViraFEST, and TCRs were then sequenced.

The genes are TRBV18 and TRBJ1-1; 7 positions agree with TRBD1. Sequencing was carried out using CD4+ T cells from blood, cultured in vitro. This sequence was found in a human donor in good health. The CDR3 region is CASSPAGTASQAFF. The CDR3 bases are TGTGCCAGCTCACCAGCGGGGACAGCTTCTCAAGCTTTCTTT. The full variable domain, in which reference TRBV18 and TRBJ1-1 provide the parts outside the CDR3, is NAGVMQNPRHLVRRRGQEARLRCSPMKGHSHVYWYRQLPEEGLKFMVYLQKENIIDESGMPKERFSAEFPKEGPSILRIQQVVRGDSAAYFCASSPAGTASQAFFGQGTRLTVV.